This record looks at one T cell receptor (beta chain) sequence and its context. The protocol was immunoSEQ multiplex PCR, while the TCRdb copy is restricted to in-frame clones and leaves out a portion. The table lists about 660,000 clones, over 75% of them singletons, with about 0.0094% in the top ten. J gave up 0 bases and V 2 bases, and 9 bases lay outside the gene matches. Germline V gene data show CDR1 as SGHKS and CDR2 as YYEKEE (reference sequence). This CDR3 contains 18 residues. The sample belongs to a study of shared T cell receptors in the human thymus. The same sample was also used in a study of human thymus T cells. As reported in that work: Obtained as resections during corrective heart surgery, the thymus tissue was then studied. Unrelated individuals reportedly shared highly overlapping thymic TCR repertoires.

Sequencing used thymocytes. The chain carries TRBV5-5 and TRBJ1-2, with 11 bases identical to TRBD1. The sequence derives from a boy in the first two years of life with a congenital heart defect. This CDR3 is CASSFRDRGSPTNYGYTF. The CDR3 nucleotides read TGTGCCAGCAGCTTCCGGGACAGGGGGTCCCCCACTAACTATGGCTACACCTTC.